This TCR beta chain was sequenced for a study of Tregs in tolerant kidney transplant recipients. Germline V gives CDR1 DFQATT, CDR2 SNEGSKA (reference sequence). The CDR3 runs 8 residues. Data came from immunoSEQ multiplex PCR; TCRdb stores just in-frame clones and leaves some out. Of about 81,000 clones in the sample, over 75% were seen once. Mixed chimerism was transient after nonmyeloablative marrow transplants from related graft donors. On this clone itself: One end of the junction fails to match germline, which may point to a read error.

Sequencing used CD4+ T cells from blood (PBMCs), obtained 24 months after the transplant. The source of this sequence is a human patient who received a combined kidney and bone marrow transplant. Some T cells may trace back to the graft donor. J is TRBJ2-5 and V is TRBV20-1, with TRBD2 identical over 7 bases. CDR3 coding DNA: TGCAGTGCTAGGGGGGGGGACTTC. Residues: CSARGGDF.